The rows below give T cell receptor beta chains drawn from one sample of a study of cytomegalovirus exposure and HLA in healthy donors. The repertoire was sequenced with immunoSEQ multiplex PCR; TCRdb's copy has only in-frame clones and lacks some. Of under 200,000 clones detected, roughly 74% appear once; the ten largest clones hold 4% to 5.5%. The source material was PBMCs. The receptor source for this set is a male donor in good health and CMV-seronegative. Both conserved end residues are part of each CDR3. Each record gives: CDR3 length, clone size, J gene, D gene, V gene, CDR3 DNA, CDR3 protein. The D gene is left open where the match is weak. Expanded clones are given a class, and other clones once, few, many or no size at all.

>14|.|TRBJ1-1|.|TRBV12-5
TGTGCTAGTGGTTTTAGCAGGGTAGACACTGAAGCTTTCTTT
CASGFSRVDTEAFF
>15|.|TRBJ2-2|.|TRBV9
TGTGCCAGCAGCTCGGACGGGACACTCACCGGGGAGCTGTTTTTT
CASSSDGTLTGELFF
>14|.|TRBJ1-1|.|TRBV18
TGTGCCAGCTCATCGGGGGTTGCAACCGCCGAAGCTTTCTTT
CASSSGVATAEAFF
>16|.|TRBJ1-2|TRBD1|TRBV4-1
TGCGCCAGCAGCCAAGTAAACAGGGGTATTAACTATGGCTACACCTTC
CASSQVNRGINYGYTF
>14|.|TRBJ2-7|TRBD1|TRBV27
TGTGCCAGCAGTCTACAGGGGGCTCCTCGCGAGCAGTACTTC
CASSLQGAPREQYF
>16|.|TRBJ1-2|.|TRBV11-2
TGTGCCAGCAGCTTAGGGAGACAGGTCACCAACTATGGCTACACCTTC
CASSLGRQVTNYGYTF
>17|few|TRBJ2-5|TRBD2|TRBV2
TGTGCCAGCGTACTGGGACCGGGACTAGCGGGGGGGCGTGAGCAGTACTTC
CASVLGPGLAGGREQYF
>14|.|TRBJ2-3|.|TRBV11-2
TGTGCCAGCAGCCTCCGGGGGAGCACAGATACGCAGTATTTT
CASSLRGSTDTQYF
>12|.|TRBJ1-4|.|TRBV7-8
TGTGCCAGCAGCCCCCAAGAAGGAGAACTGTTTTTT
CASSPQEGELFF
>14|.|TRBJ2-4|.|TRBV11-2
TGTGCCAGCGGAAAAGGAGGTAACAAAAACATTCAGTACTTC
CASGKGGNKNIQYF
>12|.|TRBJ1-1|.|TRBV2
TGTGCCAGCAGTGAAGGGCGGTGGGAAGCTTTCTTT
CASSEGRWEAFF
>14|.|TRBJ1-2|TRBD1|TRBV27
TGTGCCAGCAGTTTAACAGGGGGCTTCTATGGCTACACCTTC
CASSLTGGFYGYTF
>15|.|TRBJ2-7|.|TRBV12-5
TGTGCTAGTGGTTTGTCCCCTGGGGGGAAGGGCGAGCAGTACTTC
CASGLSPGGKGEQYF
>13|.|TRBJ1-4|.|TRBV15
TGTGCCACCAGCGGACGGACTATAGAAAAACTGTTTTTT
CATSGRTIEKLFF
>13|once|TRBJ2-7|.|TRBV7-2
TGTGCCAGCAGCTCTAGGGGAGGCTACGAGCAGTACTTC
CASSSRGGYEQYF
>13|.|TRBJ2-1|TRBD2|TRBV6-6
TGTGCCAGCAGTTACCTAGCGGCCTACGAGCAGTTCTTC
CASSYLAAYEQFF
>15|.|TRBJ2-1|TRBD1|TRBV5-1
TGCGCCAGCAGCGAGGGCGTAGGGGGCCAGAATGAGCAGTTCTTC
CASSEGVGGQNEQFF
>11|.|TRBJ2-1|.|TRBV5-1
TGCGCCAGCAGCTCATACAATGAGCAGTTCTTC
CASSSYNEQFF